This T cell receptor beta chain was sequenced for a study of CD8 T cells in ankylosing spondylitis (dated by TCRdb to 2016 to 2017). Context from the whole study: To find TCR variants linked to disease, the study profiled T cell receptor beta repertoires in ankylosing spondylitis patients and healthy donors. The full study cohort was made up of 25 to 30 ankylosing spondylitis patients and roughly 98 healthy donors. Peripheral blood was sampled, and synovial fluid was also collected from ankylosing spondylitis patients.

What the work shows at the level of the full study, not this receptor alone: Significant enrichment of the disease-linked clones was reported in matched synovial fluid samples from ankylosing spondylitis patients. In peripheral blood, the disease-linked clones were found at relatively low frequencies and had a CD8+ phenotype. A TCR beta motif of 7 or 8 highly homologous amino acid variants appeared characteristic of blood from ankylosing spondylitis patients. Some motif variants were previously reported in synovial fluid and blood of reactive arthritis patients, suggesting common disease-initiation mechanisms.

Sequenced using an Illumina HiSeq 2500. Quantitative 5'-RACE with molecular barcodes was used to prepare TCR beta libraries. From the authors' description of their analysis: To identify disease-linked TCR variants, a new computational method was used, one built on a probabilistic model of VDJ rearrangement. The public reads were run again by TCRdb, first through fastp at Q25 and then through MiXCR, and only productive beta chains were kept. Rows with a matching CDR3 protein are joined into one entry that keeps the most common DNA and genes. These V and J calls are TCRdb output, not the study's own analysis. This sample lists some 240,000 distinct CDR3 sequences; around 7.8% were detected once. The ten largest clonotypes hold approximately 7% of the sample. This clonotype has only a few counts. Its recognized antigen is unknown. One base away there is no much larger clone; base qualities are not given.

The germline V gene encodes CDR1 SGHRS and CDR2 YFSETQ. Relative to germline, V is missing 4 bases and J is missing 8 bases, with 6 bases of the junction outside any gene match. The CDR3 covers 15 residues, taking in both the cysteine and the phenylalanine. Only CDR3 DNA is held: 45 bases, read in frame from base 1. The sequence joins TRBV5-1 to TRBJ2-1; TRBD2 lines up with 13 middle nucleotides. Sequencing was carried out using blood, either unsorted or a sorted T cell fraction (not recorded which). The receptor was derived from a male donor with ankylosing spondylitis or in good health (not recorded which). The CDR3 reads CASSPTSGGVHEQFF. The DNA sequence is TGCGCCAGCAGCCCAACTAGCGGGGGGGTTCATGAGCAGTTCTTC.